The clone carrying this T cell receptor beta chain was observed a handful of times. The data stem from a study of human T cells and chemical hapten exposure. TCRdb reanalysed the RACE reads using MiXCR and keeps one entry per CDR3 protein. The table lists around 380,000 distinct CDR3 sequences, 4.8% of them singletons. V shed 1 base, J shed 1 base, and the junction held 5 bases outside the gene matches. Germline CDR1 is DFQATT and CDR2 is SNEGSKA (reference sequence). The CDR3 contains 16 residues. Time point described: patch test 1, 2 weeks after DPC sensitization. Treatment indicated: therapeutic diphenylcyclopropenone sensitization with weekly scalp DPC. The donor pool consisted of alopecia patients aged 18 to 70 years, considered suitable for DPC.

The sequences come from whole blood, collected in connection with sensitization to the hapten diphenylcyclopropenone (DPC). The chain has TRBV20-1 and TRBJ1-3; TRBD1 matches 9 bases. This TCR was recovered from a woman aged 45-60 years with alopecia areata. Some clones in this sample may be carry-over from other donors' samples. The CDR3 spells CSARGRGQGSGNTIYF. DNA for the CDR3: TGCAGTGCTAGAGGTCGGGGACAGGGTTCTGGAAACACCATATATTTT.